These T cell receptor beta chains were read from a single sample in a study of cytomegalovirus exposure and HLA in healthy donors. The table came from immunoSEQ multiplex PCR; TCRdb's copy has only in-frame clones and leaves some out. Among roughly 130,000 clones, 79% were seen once, and the ten largest hold approximately 3%. The specimen was PBMCs. These TCRs come from a female donor in good health and CMV-seronegative. Both conserved end residues are trimmed from each CDR3. D genes are given only for firm matches.

TRBV28	-	TRBJ1-3	ASSPRSGNTIY
TRBV6-5	-	TRBJ2-3	ASSREDTQY
TRBV7-9	TRBD2	TRBJ2-3	ASSSGLAGADTQY
TRBV30	TRBD1	TRBJ1-2	AWSVLGRQGSYGYT
TRBV12-5	-	TRBJ2-3	ASGQARQSSTDTQY
TRBV4-3	TRBD1	TRBJ2-7	ASSQRTGDFYEQY
TRBV28	TRBD1	-	ASSPPGTGLSYEQY
TRBV18	TRBD1	TRBJ2-3	ASSPPTGGGSDTQY
TRBV30	-	TRBJ2-7	AWSALLRGGYEQY
TRBV11-3	-	TRBJ2-7	ASSLVQGSHEQY
TRBV4-1	TRBD2	TRBJ2-1	ASTSMGIAGGYNEQF
TRBV15	-	TRBJ1-1	ATSRDHSREAF
TRBV9	-	TRBJ2-5	ASSPPGVIETQY
TRBV27	-	TRBJ1-2	ASSLRRGSVNYGYT
TRBV6-5	-	TRBJ2-7	ASSRDISYEQY
TRBV7-2	TRBD2	TRBJ2-7	ASSRTSGTYEQY
TRBV4-3	TRBD1	TRBJ1-1	ASSQGTGVPEAF